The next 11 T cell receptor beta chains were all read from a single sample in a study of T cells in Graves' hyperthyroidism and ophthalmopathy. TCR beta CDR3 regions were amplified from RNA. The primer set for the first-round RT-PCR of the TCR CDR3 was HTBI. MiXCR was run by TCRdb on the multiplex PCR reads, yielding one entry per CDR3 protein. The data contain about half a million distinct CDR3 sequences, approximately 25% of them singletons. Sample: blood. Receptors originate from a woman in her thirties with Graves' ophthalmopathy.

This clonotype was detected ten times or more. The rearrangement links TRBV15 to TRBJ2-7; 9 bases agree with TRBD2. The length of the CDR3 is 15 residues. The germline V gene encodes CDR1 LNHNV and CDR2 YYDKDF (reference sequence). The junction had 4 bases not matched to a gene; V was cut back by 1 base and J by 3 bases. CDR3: CATSRVGRGGYEQYF. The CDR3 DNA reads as TGTGCCACCAGCAGAGTAGGGCGGGGGGGCTACGAGCAGTACTTC.

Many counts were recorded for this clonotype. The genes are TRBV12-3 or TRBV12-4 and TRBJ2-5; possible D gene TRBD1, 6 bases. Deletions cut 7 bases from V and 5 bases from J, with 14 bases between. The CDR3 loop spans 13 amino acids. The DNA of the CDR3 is TGTGCCAGCACGGGGAGTAGGGGGGAGACCCAGTACTTC. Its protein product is CASTGSRGETQYF.

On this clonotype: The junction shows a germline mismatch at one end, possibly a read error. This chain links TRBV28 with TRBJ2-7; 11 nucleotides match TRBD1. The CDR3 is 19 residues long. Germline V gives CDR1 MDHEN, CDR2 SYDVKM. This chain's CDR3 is CASSPPGTRTGGPWGEQYF. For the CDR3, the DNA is TGTGCCAGCAGTCCCCCCGGGACTCGGACAGGGGGCCCCTGGGGCGAGCAGTACTTT.

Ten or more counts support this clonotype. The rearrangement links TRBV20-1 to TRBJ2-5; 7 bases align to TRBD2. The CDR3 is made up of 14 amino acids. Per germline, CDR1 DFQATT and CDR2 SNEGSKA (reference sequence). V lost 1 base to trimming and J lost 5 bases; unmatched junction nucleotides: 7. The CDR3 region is CSARASTSMETQYF. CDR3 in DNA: TGCAGTGCTAGAGCTTCGACTAGCATGGAGACCCAGTACTTC.

CDR3 in DNA: TGTGCCAGCAGTTTACATTCGGGGCAGAACACTGAAGCTTTCTTT. Protein: CASSLHSGQNTEAFF. The chain is built from TRBV12-3 or TRBV12-4 and TRBJ1-1, with a tentative D call TRBD1 (5 bases). V was trimmed by 2 bases and J by 1 base, leaving 11 bases between them. This CDR3 spans 15 amino acids.

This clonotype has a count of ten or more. CDR3 sequence: CASSYGGSEAFF. The CDR3 DNA follows: TGTGCCAGCAGTTACGGCGGCTCTGAAGCTTTCTTT. This rearrangement joins TRBV6-5 to TRBJ1-1; D unresolved. The CDR3 is made up of 12 amino acids. V dropped 2 bases and J dropped 6 bases, with 7 bases sitting between them. CDR1 and CDR2 from the germline V gene are MNHEY and SVGAGI.

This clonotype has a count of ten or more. This chain's CDR3 is CASSHLPGRTGRLGGETQYF. The CDR3 nucleotides read TGTGCCAGCAGCCACCTACCCGGCAGGACAGGGAGGTTAGGGGGAGAGACCCAGTACTTC. The chain employs TRBV3-1 and TRBJ2-5; 8 positions match TRBD1. Losses at the gene ends were 3 bases for V and 4 bases for J; bases not matched to a gene: 22. The CDR3 consists of 20 residues. The germline gives CDR1 LGHDT, CDR2 YNNKEL (reference sequence).

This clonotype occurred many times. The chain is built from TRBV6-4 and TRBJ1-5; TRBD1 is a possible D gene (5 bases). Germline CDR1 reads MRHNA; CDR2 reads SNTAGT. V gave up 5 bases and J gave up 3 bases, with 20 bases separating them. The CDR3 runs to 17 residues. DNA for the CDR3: TGTGCCAGCAGTCCACAGCGGGGGACGGGCTACAATCAGCCCCAGCATTTT. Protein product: CASSPQRGTGYNQPQHF.

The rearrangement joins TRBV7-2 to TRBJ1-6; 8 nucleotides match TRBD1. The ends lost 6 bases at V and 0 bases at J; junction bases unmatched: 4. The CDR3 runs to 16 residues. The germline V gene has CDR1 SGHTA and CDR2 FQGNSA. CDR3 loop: CASRPDRVSYNSPLHF. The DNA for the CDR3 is TGTGCCAGCAGACCGGACAGGGTCTCCTATAATTCACCCCTCCACTTT.

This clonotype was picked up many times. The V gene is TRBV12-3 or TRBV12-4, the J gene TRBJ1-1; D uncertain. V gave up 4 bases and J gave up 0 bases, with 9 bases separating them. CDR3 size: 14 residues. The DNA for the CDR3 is TGTGCCAGCAGTTACCGAGGAATGAACACTGAAGCTTTCTTT. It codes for CASSYRGMNTEAFF.

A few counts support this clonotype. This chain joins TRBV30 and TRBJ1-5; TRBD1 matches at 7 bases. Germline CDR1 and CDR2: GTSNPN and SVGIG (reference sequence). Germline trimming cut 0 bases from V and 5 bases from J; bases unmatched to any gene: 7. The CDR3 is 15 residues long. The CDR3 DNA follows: TGTGCCTGGAGTGTAATGACAGGGTTACATCAGCCCCAGCATTTT. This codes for CAWSVMTGLHQPQHF.